The T cell receptor (beta chain) described here comes from a study of blood T cell repertoires in COVID-19. Study-level background: Sites across the United States, Italy and Spain contributed samples from acute and convalescent COVID-19. T cells, B-cell-depleted T cells, or PBMCs supplied cDNA or gDNA.

As processed by the authors: Estimation of nucleated cell counts was performed using reference gene primer amplification. Measured with immunoSEQ multiplex PCR; TCRdb has only the in-frame clones, and not every one. D and trimming were read from the DNA, whereas the V and J calls and clone size are those reported in that table. The repertoire holds around 110,000 clones, with 84% as singletons. This CDR3 spans 14 amino acids. The V segment lost 6 bases and the J segment 4 bases; nucleotides outside the gene matches: 7. Germline V gene data show CDR1 as LGHDT and CDR2 as YNNKEL (reference sequence). In this sample, this clone turned up a few times.

Specimen: peripheral blood. The receptor was isolated from a human donor in a cohort sampled during active COVID-19. The chain couples TRBV3-1 (or the pseudogene TRBV3-2) to TRBJ2-5; 8 nucleotides match TRBD1. The CDR3 protein is CASRRQGTSETQYF. CDR3 DNA: TGTGCCAGCAGGCGACAGGGGACGTCAGAGACCCAGTACTTC.